The 27 T cell receptor beta chains given below trace back to one sample, sequenced in a study of T-cell memory formation after mild COVID-19. Each CDR3 protein gets one entry after TCRdb re-called the 5' RACE reads with MiXCR. The sample contains more than 150,000 distinct CDR3 sequences, less than 20% of which appear only once. Sequencing was done on a sample of PBMCs or a T cell subset sorted from them (not recorded which). The receptors here all came from a man between 18 and 35 years old who had mild COVID-19 (a few samples of this study predate the infection). Cell type and time point are not known.

The genes are TRBV9 and TRBJ2-7, with no clear D. Germline V CDR1 and CDR2: SGDLS, YYNGEE. This CDR3 has 14 residues. V lost 3 bases and J 2 bases, leaving 12 bases between the germline ends. The CDR3 nucleotides read TGTGCCAGCAGCGAGGCGCCAACCCCCTACGAGCAGTACTTC. This sequence encodes CASSEAPTPYEQYF.

There are a few counts of this clonotype. V and J are TRBV6-1 and TRBJ2-3; D not resolved. V gave up 9 bases and J gave up 1 base, with 14 bases separating them. The CDR3 extends over 14 amino acids. Germline V CDR1 and CDR2: MNHNS, SASEGT. CDR3 in amino acids: CASMSLVGTDTQYF. In DNA form, the CDR3 reads TGTGCCAGTATGTCTCTGGTCGGCACAGATACGCAGTATTTT.

This clonotype was recorded a few times. J is TRBJ2-2 and V is TRBV7-8; 7 nucleotides match TRBD1. CDR3 length: 13 residues. The J segment lost 5 bases and the V segment lost 8 bases, leaving 5 bases of the junction unmatched. Germline assignment: CDR1 SGHVS and CDR2 FQNEAQ. The CDR3 protein is CASSSDRTGELFF. The CDR3 coding sequence is TGTGCCAGCTCTTCGGACAGGACCGGGGAGCTGTTTTTT.

The V call is TRBV6-5, the J call TRBJ2-2; 16 nucleotides line up with TRBD2. The CDR3 has 18 amino acids. Germline trimming cut 2 bases from V and 6 bases from J; bases unmatched to any gene: 6. Per germline, CDR1 MNHEY and CDR2 SVGAGI. CDR3 loop: CASSYGTSGGAPAGELFF. CDR3 in DNA: TGTGCCAGCAGTTACGGGACTAGCGGGGGGGCCCCGGCCGGGGAGCTGTTTTTT.

In its sample, this clonotype was seen many times. The rearrangement uses TRBV7-2 and TRBJ2-3; 9 bases are a match to TRBD2. Germline-derived CDR1 and CDR2 are SGHTA and FQGNSA. The CDR3 runs to 15 residues. With V trimmed by 2 bases and J by 6 bases, 6 bases remained unmatched. This CDR3 reads CASSLKARGGDTQYF. The CDR3 DNA follows: TGTGCCAGCAGCTTAAAAGCGCGGGGGGGCGATACGCAGTATTTT.

The chain links TRBV4-3 to TRBJ1-3; no definite D call. This CDR3 region has 13 residues. Per germline, CDR1 LGHNA and CDR2 YSLEER. V lost 4 bases, J lost 4 bases, and 8 bases lay in between. The CDR3 protein is CASSPAGGNTIYF. In DNA, the CDR3 is TGCGCCAGCAGCCCAGCGGGGGGAAACACCATATATTTT.

This clonotype was picked up many times. J is TRBJ2-3 and V is TRBV6-2 or TRBV6-3; the D gene is possibly TRBD1 (5 bases). CDR1 and CDR2 from the germline V gene are MNHEY and SVGEGT. The CDR3 contains 17 residues. V lost 7 bases and J lost 5, with 25 bases in between. The chain's CDR3 is CASIPPQGTDTGDTQYF. In DNA, the CDR3 is TGTGCCAGCATTCCGCCCCAGGGTACCGACACAGGAGATACGCAGTATTTT.

This clonotype was picked up a small number of times. The chain couples TRBV3-1 to TRBJ1-1; D perhaps matches TRBD1 (5 bases). V was cut by 2 bases and J by 1 base, with 8 bases left in between. The germline CDR1 and CDR2 sequences are LGHDT and YNNKEL (reference sequence). The CDR3 runs to 14 residues. The CDR3 reads CASSQSDTNTEAFF. As DNA, the CDR3 is TGTGCCAGCAGCCAATCGGACACGAACACTGAAGCTTTCTTT.

CDR3 protein: CASSLGGTNTEAFF. The CDR3 nucleotides read TGCGCCAGCAGCTTGGGTGGCACGAACACTGAAGCTTTCTTT. The chain combines TRBV5-1 with TRBJ1-1; D unresolved. Germline CDR1 and CDR2: SGHRS and YFSETQ. This CDR3 is 14 amino acids long. The ends were cut back, 0 bases at V and 1 base at J, with 7 bases in the middle.

The V gene is TRBV5-1, the J gene TRBJ2-6; 7 bases fit TRBD1. In germline, CDR1 is SGHRS, CDR2 YFSETQ. V dropped 0 bases and J dropped 3; count of bases not matched to a gene: 3. The CDR3 length is 16 residues. This CDR3 reads CASSLDRGLGANVLTF. The CDR3, as DNA: TGCGCCAGCAGCTTGGACAGGGGTCTTGGGGCCAACGTCCTGACTTTC.

CDR3 amino acids: CASSRATQETQYF. For the CDR3, the DNA is TGTGCCAGCAGCCGCGCCACCCAAGAGACCCAGTACTTC. The rearrangement joins TRBV7-2 to TRBJ2-5, with D hard to call. The length of the CDR3 is 13 residues. CDR1 SGHTA and CDR2 FQGNSA come from the germline V gene. The V gene lost 5 bases and the J gene lost 1 base, with 8 bases spanning the gap.

V and J are TRBV12-3 or TRBV12-4 and TRBJ2-7, with unresolved D. This CDR3 spans 12 amino acids. Trimming took 3 bases from V and 4 from J, leaving 7 bases between them. The chain's CDR3 is CASSFWGYEQYF. DNA of the CDR3: TGTGCCAGCAGTTTTTGGGGTTACGAGCAGTACTTC.

This chain uses TRBV7-9 with TRBJ1-1; no definite D call. CDR1 and CDR2 (germline): SEHNR, FQNEAQ (reference sequence). Between the trimmed V and J ends, which lost 5 bases and 7 bases, there was a span of 11 bases. The CDR3 covers 12 residues. As DNA, the CDR3 is TGTGCCAGCAGCCCCCCCGACAATGAAGCTTTCTTT. Its translation: CASSPPDNEAFF.

This clonotype was found a few times. The chain couples TRBV20-1 to TRBJ1-5; TRBD1 agrees at 7 bases. The CDR3 sequence is 14 residues long. The V and J ends lost 2 bases and 3 bases, in that order; junction bases with no gene match: 4. Germline CDR1 DFQATT, CDR2 SNEGSKA (reference sequence). The CDR3 sequence is CSARSGTDNQPQHF. The CDR3 DNA follows: TGCAGTGCTAGATCCGGGACAGACAATCAGCCCCAGCATTTT.

The rearrangement uses TRBV5-1 and TRBJ2-2; no clear D. Per the germline V gene, CDR1 is SGHRS and CDR2 is YFSETQ. V was cut by 6 bases and J by 6 bases, with 12 bases left in between. The CDR3 covers 13 residues. CDR3 DNA: TGCGCCAGCATCCAAGGCCAGGCCGGGGAGCTGTTTTTT. Residues: CASIQGQAGELFF.

The V call is TRBV7-8, the J call TRBJ2-7, with 9 bases matching TRBD1. This CDR3 contains 14 residues. Trimming at V came to 5 bases and at J to 3 bases, leaving 5 bases not matched to a gene. CDR1 SGHVS and CDR2 FQNEAQ come from the germline V gene. Written as DNA, the CDR3 is TGTGCCAGCAGCCGGGACAGGGTAAGCTACGAGCAGTACTTC. Translating it yields CASSRDRVSYEQYF.

This clonotype was seen a handful of times. The chain carries TRBV20-1 and TRBJ2-7; TRBD2 might be the D (5 bases). V was clipped by 5 bases and J by 0 bases, with 14 bases between them. Per germline, CDR1 DFQATT and CDR2 SNEGSKA (reference sequence). The CDR3 covers 14 residues. CDR3 residues: CSAPRRVSSYEQYV. DNA of the CDR3: TGCAGTGCTCCGAGGCGGGTGAGCTCCTACGAGCAGTACGTC.

Only a few counts were recorded for this clonotype. The chain recombines TRBV6-6 with TRBJ1-2; D remains unclear. Germline V gene data show CDR1 as MNHNY and CDR2 as SVGAGI (reference sequence). The CDR3 totals 11 residues. Trimming pared 4 bases from V and 7 bases from J, leaving 7 bases between. The CDR3 protein is CASSSSGGYTF. CDR3 in DNA: TGTGCCAGCAGTTCCTCTGGTGGCTACACCTTC.

A few counts support this clonotype. The rearrangement uses TRBV20-1 and TRBJ2-5, with D perhaps matching TRBD2 (5 bases). The V gene's germline CDR1 is DFQATT and CDR2 SNEGSKA (reference sequence). This CDR3 is built from 14 residues. V was pared by 1 base and J by 4 bases, with 13 bases between. The CDR3 region has the DNA TGCAGTGCTAGAGGAGGAGGTGGGCCAGAGACCCAGTACTTC. It yields the protein CSARGGGGPETQYF.

The chain carries TRBV12-3 or TRBV12-4 and TRBJ2-3; D is possibly TRBD1 (6 bases). V was cut by 6 bases and J by 7 bases, with 11 bases left in between. The CDR3 extends over 12 amino acids. In DNA form, the CDR3 reads TGTGCCAGCAGCCCACAGGGTCATACGCAGTATTTT. Translated, it gives CASSPQGHTQYF.

This sequence joins TRBV30 and TRBJ1-2; D unresolved. Per germline, CDR1 GTSNPN and CDR2 SVGIG (reference sequence). The V end was cut by 2 bases, the J end by 2 bases, with 12 bases between. The CDR3 sequence is 14 residues long. In nucleotides, the CDR3 is TGTGCCTGGAGTCTCCTCGGGGTGAACTATGGCTACACCTTC. Translation: CAWSLLGVNYGYTF. Full variable domain (rest looked up from reference TRBV30 and TRBJ1-2): SQTIHQWPATLVQPVGSPLSLECTVEGTSNPNLYWYRQAAGRGLQLLFYSVGIGQISSEVPQNLSASRPQDRQFILSSKKLLLSDSGFYLCAWSLLGVNYGYTFGSGTRLTVV.

The sample holds a few counts of this clonotype. This rearrangement joins TRBV7-9 to TRBJ2-5; D unclear. V dropped 1 base and J dropped 2 bases, with 8 bases sitting between them. The CDR3 loop spans 14 amino acids. CDR1 and CDR2 from the germline V gene are SEHNR and FQNEAQ (reference sequence). The CDR3 here is CASSLVTSQETQYF. CDR3 nucleotides: TGTGCCAGCAGCTTAGTAACCTCGCAAGAGACCCAGTACTTC.

The CDR3 nucleotides are TGTGCCAGCACTACCTCGGGGTGGGGGACCAAAAACATTCAGTACTTC. Amino acid sequence: CASTTSGWGTKNIQYF. This chain joins TRBV12-3 or TRBV12-4 and TRBJ2-4; the D call may be TRBD1 or TRBD2 (5 bases each). The CDR3 runs to 16 residues. The germline V and J ends were trimmed by 7 bases and 2 bases, with 18 bases remaining between them.

V and J are TRBV7-9 and TRBJ2-5; TRBD2 agrees at 7 bases. Trimming cost V 5 bases and J 4 bases; bases outside gene matches: 10. Germline V gene lookup returns CDR1 SEHNR and CDR2 FQNEAQ (reference sequence). This CDR3 has 15 residues. CDR3 coding DNA: TGTGCCAGCAGCCTAGGAGAGGGGAGGGGAGAGACCCAGTACTTC. As protein: CASSLGEGRGETQYF.

CDR3 region: CSVDLASTDTQYF. The CDR3 DNA sequence: TGCAGCGTTGACCTTGCTAGCACAGATACGCAGTATTTT. The chain employs TRBV29-1 and TRBJ2-3; D gene uncertain. The CDR3 runs to 13 residues. The germline V and J ends were trimmed by 3 bases and 0 bases, with 7 bases remaining between them. Germline CDR1 and CDR2: SQVTM and ANQGSEA.

The V and J genes are TRBV5-1 and TRBJ2-5, with D possibly being TRBD1 or TRBD2 (5 bases each). This CDR3 has 15 residues. V lost 4 bases to trimming and J lost 4 bases, with 17 bases between them. Germline V gene sequence: CDR1 SGHRS, CDR2 YFSETQ. CDR3 region: CASSQGPGSPETQYF. CDR3 in DNA: TGCGCCAGCAGCCAGGGCCCGGGATCTCCAGAGACCCAGTACTTC.

This clonotype was counted a few times. The gene calls are TRBV11-1 and TRBJ2-7, with TRBD2 as a possible D gene (6 bases). Germline V gene sequence: CDR1 SGHAT, CDR2 FQDESV (reference sequence). This CDR3 is 12 amino acids long. This CDR3 reads CASSLGDSPRDV. The CDR3 nucleotides read TGTGCCAGCAGCTTAGGGGACTCACCACGGGACGTC.